This T cell receptor beta chain was sequenced during a study of OX40 agonist ivuxolimab in advanced cancers. Study context: Mean age 60 years, range 23 to 79; 82.7% male.

V lost 2 bases and J lost 4, with 10 bases in between. CDR3 length equals 14 residues. Germline lookup yields CDR1 MNHEY and CDR2 SMNVEV (reference sequence). Patients with a history of autoimmune disease or on systemic immunosuppression were excluded. Regarding this clone: What it recognizes is unknown.

Overall study findings and caveats: Dose levels from 0.1 to 3.0 mg/kg saw CD4+ and CD8+ blood T cells expand clonally by week 6. Expanded clones were, on average, more numerous among CD8+ T cells than CD4+.

Sequenced by immunoSEQ multiplex PCR; TCRdb stores in-frame clones only, minus some. The table records about 77,000 clones, around four fifths of them present only once. The chain couples TRBV27 to TRBJ2-3, with unresolved D. The TCR sequence derives from an adult with an advanced solid tumor such as melanoma, head and neck, liver or kidney cancer. The sample consisted of CD4+ or CD8+ T cells sorted from blood, taken in a trial of the OX40 agonist ivuxolimab. The CDR3 bases are TGTGCCAGCAGTTTAGGTTGGGGTTCAGATACGCAGTATTTT. The encoded protein is CASSLGWGSDTQYF.